This entry lists 2 T cell receptor beta chains sequenced from one sample in a study of blood T cell repertoires in COVID-19. Clones were read by immunoSEQ multiplex PCR, and TCRdb kept only the in-frame ones, dropping some. Here the sample spans 200,000 to 250,000 clones, 70% to 85% being singletons. Sequencing was done on a sample of PBMCs or T cells enriched from blood (not recorded which). These receptors all come from an older woman who had recovered from COVID-19.

V is TRBV10-3 and J is TRBJ2-1, with a possible D match to TRBD1 (6 bases). CDR3 size: 13 residues. Trimming shortened V by 11 bases and J by 5 bases, and 16 bases separated the two germline ends. CDR1 and CDR2 from the germline V gene are ENHRY and SYGVKD. CDR3 region: CASGEFGDNEQFF. CDR3 in DNA: TGTGCCTCAGGGGAGTTTGGCGACAATGAGCAGTTCTTC.

This chain links TRBV7-9 with TRBJ2-2; no clear D. Germline V gene lookup returns CDR1 SEHNR and CDR2 FQNEAQ (reference sequence). The germline V and J ends were trimmed by 1 base and 3 bases, with 3 bases remaining between them. The CDR3 length is 13 residues. The DNA of the CDR3 is TGTGCCAGCAGCTTAGACTACACCGGGGAGCTGTTTTTT. Its translation is CASSLDYTGELFF.